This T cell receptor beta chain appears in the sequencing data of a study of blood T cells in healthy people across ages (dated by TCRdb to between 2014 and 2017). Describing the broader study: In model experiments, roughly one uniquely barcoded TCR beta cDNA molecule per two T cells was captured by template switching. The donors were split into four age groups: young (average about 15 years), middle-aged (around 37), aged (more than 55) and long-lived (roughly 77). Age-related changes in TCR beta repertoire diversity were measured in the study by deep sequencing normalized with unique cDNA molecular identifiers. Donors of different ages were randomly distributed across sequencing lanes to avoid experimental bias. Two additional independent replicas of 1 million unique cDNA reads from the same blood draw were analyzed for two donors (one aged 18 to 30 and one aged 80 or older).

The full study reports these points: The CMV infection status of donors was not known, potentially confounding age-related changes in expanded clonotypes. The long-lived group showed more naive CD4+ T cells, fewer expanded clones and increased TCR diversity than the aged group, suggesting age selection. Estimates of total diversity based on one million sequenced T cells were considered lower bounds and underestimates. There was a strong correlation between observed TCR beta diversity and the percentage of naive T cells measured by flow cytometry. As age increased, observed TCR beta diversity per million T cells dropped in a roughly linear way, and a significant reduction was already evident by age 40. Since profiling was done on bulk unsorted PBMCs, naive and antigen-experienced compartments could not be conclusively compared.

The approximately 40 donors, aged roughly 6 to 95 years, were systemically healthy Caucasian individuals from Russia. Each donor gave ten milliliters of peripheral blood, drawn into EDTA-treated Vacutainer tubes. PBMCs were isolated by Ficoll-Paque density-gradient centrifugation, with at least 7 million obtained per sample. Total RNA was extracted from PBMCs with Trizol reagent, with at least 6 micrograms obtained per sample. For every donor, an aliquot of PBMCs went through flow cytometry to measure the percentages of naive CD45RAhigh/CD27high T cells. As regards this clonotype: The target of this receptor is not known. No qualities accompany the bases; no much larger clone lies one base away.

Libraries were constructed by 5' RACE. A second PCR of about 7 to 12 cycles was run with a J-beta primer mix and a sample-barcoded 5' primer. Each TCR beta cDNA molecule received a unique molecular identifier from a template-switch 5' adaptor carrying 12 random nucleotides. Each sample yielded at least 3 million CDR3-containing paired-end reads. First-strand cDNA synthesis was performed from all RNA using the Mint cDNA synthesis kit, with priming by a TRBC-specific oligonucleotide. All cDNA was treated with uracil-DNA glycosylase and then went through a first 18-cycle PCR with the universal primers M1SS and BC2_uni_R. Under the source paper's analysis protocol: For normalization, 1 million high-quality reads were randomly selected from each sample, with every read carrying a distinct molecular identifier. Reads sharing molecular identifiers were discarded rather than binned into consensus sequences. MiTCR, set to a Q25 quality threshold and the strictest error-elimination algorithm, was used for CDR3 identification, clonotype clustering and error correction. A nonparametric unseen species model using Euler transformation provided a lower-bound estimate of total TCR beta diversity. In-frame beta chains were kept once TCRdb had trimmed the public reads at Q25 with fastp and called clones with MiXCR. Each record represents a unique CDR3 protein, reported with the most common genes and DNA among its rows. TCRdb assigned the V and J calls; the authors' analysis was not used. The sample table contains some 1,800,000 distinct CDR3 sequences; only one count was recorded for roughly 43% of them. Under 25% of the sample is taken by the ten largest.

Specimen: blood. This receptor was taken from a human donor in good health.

The CDR3 region reads CASSLGLVEEQFF. Here is the DNA: TGTGCCAGCAGCTTAGGACTAGTGGAAGAGCAGTTCTTC. The chain uses TRBV7-2 and TRBJ2-1; TRBD2 might be the D gene, on 6 matching bases. The cysteine opens and the phenylalanine closes a CDR3 of 13 amino acids. The retained sequence is limited to the CDR3, 39 bases, with the frame set at the first base. V lost 1 base and J lost 10 bases; the stretch between them is 11 bases long. According to the germline V gene, CDR1 reads SGHTA and CDR2 reads FQGNSA.